This T cell receptor (beta chain) was sequenced for a study of blood T cell repertoires in COVID-19. For the study at large: Material from acute and convalescent COVID-19 was sourced from the United States, Italy and Spain. Nucleic acid was either cDNA or gDNA, and it came from T cells, B-cell-depleted T cells, or PBMCs.

Germline loops: CDR1 SQVTM, CDR2 ANQGSEA. The ends lost 6 bases at V and 0 bases at J; junction bases unmatched: 9. The CDR3 runs to 15 residues. Methods used by the authors: Amplification from reference gene primers served as the basis for estimated nucleated cell counts. TCRdb's table, derived via immunoSEQ multiplex PCR, lists solely in-frame clones and lacks some. That table gives V, J and clone size, and the DNA gave D and trimming. The sample has approximately 150,000 clones, around four fifths seen once. This receptor was taken from a woman in her 70s who had recovered from COVID-19. The gene calls are TRBV29-1 and TRBJ1-1; 8 nucleotides agree with TRBD1. Sample: peripheral blood. The CDR3 nucleotides are TGCAGCGTCCACCGGACAGGGTCCATGAACACTGAAGCTTTCTTT. Protein product: CSVHRTGSMNTEAFF.